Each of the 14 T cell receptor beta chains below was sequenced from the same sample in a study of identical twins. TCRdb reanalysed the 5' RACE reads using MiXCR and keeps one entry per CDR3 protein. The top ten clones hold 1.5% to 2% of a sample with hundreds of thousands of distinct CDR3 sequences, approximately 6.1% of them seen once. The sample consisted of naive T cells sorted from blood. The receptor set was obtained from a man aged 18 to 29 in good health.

The CDR3 DNA is TGTGCCAGCAGGCCACCCGGGACTAGCGGTGAGCAGTTCTTC. Its protein is CASRPPGTSGEQFF. The gene calls are TRBV2 and TRBJ2-1, with 11 bases matching TRBD2. V lost 6 bases to trimming and J lost 9 bases; unmatched junction nucleotides: 7. The CDR3 contains 14 residues. Germline V CDR1 and CDR2: SNHLY, FYNNEI.

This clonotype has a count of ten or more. CDR3 nucleotides: TGTGCCAGCAGCCCCCAGGGGAGGGCCGGCTATGGCTACACCTTC. It codes for CASSPQGRAGYGYTF. The chain has TRBV6-2 or TRBV6-3 and TRBJ1-2; D might be TRBD1 (6 bases). This CDR3 has 15 amino acids. Per germline, CDR1 MNHEY and CDR2 SVGEGT. V dropped 6 bases and J dropped 4 bases, with 18 bases sitting between them.

Here the CDR3 DNA reads TGTGCCAGCAGCTTAGGGGACAGGGCTGATCAGCCCCAGCATTTT. It yields the protein CASSLGDRADQPQHF. The chain joins TRBV7-9 to TRBJ1-5; 9 bases map to TRBD1. Germline loops: CDR1 SEHNR, CDR2 FQNEAQ (reference sequence). CDR3 length equals 15 residues. With V trimmed by 1 base and J by 5 bases, 3 bases remained unmatched.

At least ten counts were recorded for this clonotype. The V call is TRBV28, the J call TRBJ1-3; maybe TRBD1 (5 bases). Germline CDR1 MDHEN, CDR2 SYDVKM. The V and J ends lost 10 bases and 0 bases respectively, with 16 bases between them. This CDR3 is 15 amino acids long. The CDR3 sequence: CATRRGPSSGNTIYF. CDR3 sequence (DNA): TGTGCCACCCGGCGGGGCCCAAGCTCTGGAAACACCATATATTTT.

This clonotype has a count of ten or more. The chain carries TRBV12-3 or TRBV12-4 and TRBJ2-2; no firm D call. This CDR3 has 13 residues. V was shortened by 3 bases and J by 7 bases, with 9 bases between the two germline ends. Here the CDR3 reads CASSFGIVGELFF. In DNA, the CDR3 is TGTGCCAGCAGTTTTGGGATTGTCGGGGAGCTGTTTTTT.

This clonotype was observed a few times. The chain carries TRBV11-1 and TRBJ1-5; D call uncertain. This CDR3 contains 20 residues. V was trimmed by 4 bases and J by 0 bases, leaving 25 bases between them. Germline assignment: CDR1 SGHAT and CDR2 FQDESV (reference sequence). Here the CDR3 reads CASSSTNGPLSGYSNQPQHF. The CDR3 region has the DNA TGTGCCAGCAGCTCCACCAACGGACCACTTAGCGGGTATAGCAATCAGCCCCAGCATTTT.

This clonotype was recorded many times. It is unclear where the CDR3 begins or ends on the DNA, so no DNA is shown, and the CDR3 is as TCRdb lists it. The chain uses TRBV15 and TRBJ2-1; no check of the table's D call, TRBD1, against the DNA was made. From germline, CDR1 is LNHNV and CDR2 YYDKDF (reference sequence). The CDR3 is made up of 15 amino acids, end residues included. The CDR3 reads CATSQSFGGGTGKFF.

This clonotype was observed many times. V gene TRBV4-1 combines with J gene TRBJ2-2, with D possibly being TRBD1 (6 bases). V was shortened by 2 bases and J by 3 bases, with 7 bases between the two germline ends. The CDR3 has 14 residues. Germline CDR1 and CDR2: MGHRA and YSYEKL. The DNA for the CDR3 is TGCGCCAGCAGCCAACGACAGGACACCGGGGAGCTGTTTTTT. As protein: CASSQRQDTGELFF.

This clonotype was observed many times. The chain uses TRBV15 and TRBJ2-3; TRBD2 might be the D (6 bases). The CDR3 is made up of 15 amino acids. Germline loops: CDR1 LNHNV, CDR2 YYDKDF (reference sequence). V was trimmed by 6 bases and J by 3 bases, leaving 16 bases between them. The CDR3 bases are TGTGCCACCAGGGGTTCCGGAGGGCCAACAGATACGCAGTATTTT. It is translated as CATRGSGGPTDTQYF.

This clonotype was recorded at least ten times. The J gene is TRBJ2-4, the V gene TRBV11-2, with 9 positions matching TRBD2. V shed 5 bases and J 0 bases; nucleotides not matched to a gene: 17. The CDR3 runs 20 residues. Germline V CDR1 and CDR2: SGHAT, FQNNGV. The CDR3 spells CASSHFFSGRPPGAKNIQYF. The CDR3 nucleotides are TGTGCCAGCAGCCACTTTTTCAGCGGGAGGCCCCCTGGAGCCAAAAACATTCAGTACTTC.

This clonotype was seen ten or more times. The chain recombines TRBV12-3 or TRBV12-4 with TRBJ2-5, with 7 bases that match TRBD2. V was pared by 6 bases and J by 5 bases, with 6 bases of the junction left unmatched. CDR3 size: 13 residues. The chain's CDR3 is CASSFLGGETQYF. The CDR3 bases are TGTGCCAGCAGCTTCCTGGGGGGGGAGACCCAGTACTTC.

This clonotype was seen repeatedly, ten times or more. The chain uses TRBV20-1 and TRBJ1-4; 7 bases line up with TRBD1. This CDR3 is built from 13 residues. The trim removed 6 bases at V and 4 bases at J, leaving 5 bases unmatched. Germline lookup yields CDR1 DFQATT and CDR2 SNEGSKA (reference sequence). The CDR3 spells CSAKRDSNEKLFF. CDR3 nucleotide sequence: TGCAGTGCAAAACGGGACAGTAATGAAAAACTGTTTTTT.

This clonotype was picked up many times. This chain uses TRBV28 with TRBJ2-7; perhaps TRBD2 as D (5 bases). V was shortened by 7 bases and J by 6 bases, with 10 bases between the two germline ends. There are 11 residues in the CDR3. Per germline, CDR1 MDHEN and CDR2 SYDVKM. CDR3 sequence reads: CASTLRGEQYF. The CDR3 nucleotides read TGTGCCAGCACCCTCCGGGGCGAGCAGTACTTC.

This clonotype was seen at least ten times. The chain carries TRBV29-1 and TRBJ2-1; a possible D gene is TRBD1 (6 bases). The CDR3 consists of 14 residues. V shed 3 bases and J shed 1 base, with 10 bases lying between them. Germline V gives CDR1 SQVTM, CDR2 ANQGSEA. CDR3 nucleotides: TGCAGCGTTGATCCAGGACAGTCCTACAATGAGCAGTTCTTC. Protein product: CSVDPGQSYNEQFF.